Listed below are T cell receptor beta chains from one sample, sequenced in a study of cytomegalovirus exposure and HLA in healthy donors. Assay used: immunoSEQ multiplex PCR; TCRdb lists only in-frame clones, some missing. This repertoire comprises roughly 34,000 clones; its ten largest clones make up roughly 3.2%. The sequenced sample was PBMCs. All receptors derive from a man aged 40-55 years in good health and CMV-seronegative. Both conserved end residues are part of each CDR3. The order of the fields is V gene, J gene, CDR3 protein.

TRBV5-8,TRBJ2-3,CASSLHGRSTDTQYF
TRBV30,TRBJ2-7,CAWGQVPYEQYF
TRBV6-1,TRBJ1-1,CASSRQGLWDEAFF
TRBV6-5,TRBJ1-5,CASSPYRDSQPQHF
TRBV5-1,TRBJ2-1,CASSLVPAGYNEQFF
TRBV18,TRBJ2-5,CASSQGSQETQYF
TRBV6-1,TRBJ1-2,CASSEDRNGYTF
TRBV29-1,TRBJ1-1,CSVESTLNTEAFF
TRBV19,TRBJ2-7,CASSTSGYEQYF
TRBV4-1,TRBJ2-7,CASSLRPETDLSEQYF
TRBV2,TRBJ1-1,CASGTGTTEAFF
TRBV6-5,TRBJ2-7,CASRTTLANYEQYF
TRBV5-4,TRBJ2-7,CASSLTGTRVHEQYF
TRBV2,TRBJ2-7,CASSEQSHYEQYF
TRBV6-1,TRBJ2-1,CASSEEQGAYNEQFF
TRBV6-5,TRBJ1-2,CASSRTGALYGYTF
TRBV5-6,TRBJ2-7,CASSLDFGESGQYF
TRBV7-9,TRBJ2-1,CASSSDLANSYNEQFF
TRBV27,TRBJ2-1,CASSLWTSDNEQFF
TRBV19,TRBJ1-2,CASSTGDSLYGYTF
TRBV4-2,TRBJ2-1,CASSQGLASNEQFF
TRBV25-1,TRBJ1-5,CASSGTGSNQPQHF
TRBV25-1,TRBJ2-7,CASSAAGGPREQYF
TRBV5-4,TRBJ2-7,CASSWGGQGALEQYF
TRBV7-9,TRBJ1-1,CASSLGRGNYANTEAFF
TRBV7-2,TRBJ2-3,CASILTQGTQYF
TRBV10-3,TRBJ1-5,CAISRTGVSNQPQHF
TRBV28,TRBJ1-2,CASRGRRNYGYTF
TRBV30,TRBJ1-1,CAWSGEPNTEAFF
TRBV18,TRBJ2-7,CASSPSGQNYEQYF
TRBV19,TRBJ1-5,CASTRDRGEQPQHF
TRBV20-1,TRBJ2-3,CSPGFTDTQYF
TRBV4-1,TRBJ2-7,CASSQDWRTGYAYEQSF
TRBV30,TRBJ1-1,CALGQGGTEAFF
TRBV7-9,TRBJ1-2,CASSRPGGAYGYTF
TRBV30,TRBJ1-4,CAWGGRANEKLFF
TRBV6-4,TRBJ2-2,CASSDTDRTGELFF
TRBV7-3,TRBJ2-4,CASSLTGRGNIQYF
TRBV6-5,TRBJ2-2,CASSEGTGVGELFF